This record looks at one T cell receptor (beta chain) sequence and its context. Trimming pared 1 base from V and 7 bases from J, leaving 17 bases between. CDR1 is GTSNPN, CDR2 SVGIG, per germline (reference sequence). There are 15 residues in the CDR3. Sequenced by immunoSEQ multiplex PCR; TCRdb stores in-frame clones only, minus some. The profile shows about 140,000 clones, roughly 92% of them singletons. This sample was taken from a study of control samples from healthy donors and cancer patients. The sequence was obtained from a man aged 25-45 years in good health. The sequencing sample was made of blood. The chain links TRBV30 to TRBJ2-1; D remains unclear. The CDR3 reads CAWSDVTPMGNEQFF. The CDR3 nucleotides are TGTGCCTGGAGTGACGTGACCCCCATGGGGAATGAGCAGTTCTTC. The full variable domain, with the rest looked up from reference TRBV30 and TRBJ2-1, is SQTIHQWPATLVQPVGSPLSLECTVEGTSNPNLYWYRQAAGRGLQLLFYSVGIGQISSEVPQNLSASRPQDRQFILSSKKLLLSDSGFYLCAWSDVTPMGNEQFFGPGTRLTVL.